This TCR beta chain derives from a study of OX40 agonist ivuxolimab in advanced cancers. About the full investigation: Ivuxolimab was an agonistic, fully human IgG2 monoclonal antibody directed against OX40 (CD134), a costimulatory receptor. Intravenous ivuxolimab was administered to patients every 2 weeks at six dose levels: 0.01, 0.1, 0.3, 1.5, 3 and 10 mg/kg. Of the 52 patients in dose escalation, about 19 had hepatocellular carcinoma, roughly 15 had melanoma, 9 had renal cell carcinoma and 9 had head and neck cancer. Three dose-escalation patients achieved partial responses, one with hepatocellular carcinoma and two with cutaneous melanoma. The dose-escalation cohort was about 83% male with a mean age of about 60 years, ranging from roughly 23 to 80. Peripheral TCRbeta sequencing aimed to test whether ivuxolimab altered TCR sequence diversity and caused clonal T-cell expansion. Patients were allowed to have had prior anti-PD-1, anti-PD-L1 or anti-CTLA-4 therapy, and roughly 40% of the dose-escalation patients had previously received checkpoint inhibitors. The paper describes the monotherapy dose-escalation part (N of about 47 patients) of the phase I trial of ivuxolimab.

For sequencing of the TCRbeta CDR3 region, genomic DNA was extracted from the sorted cells. TCRbeta CDR3 regions were sequenced using the immunoSEQ Assay. As stored in TCRdb, this immuneACCESS dataset retains in-frame rearrangements with V and J assigned. A fraction of the clones does not appear; measured against another copy, unresolved V genes explain less than half of the discrepancy, and the remainder lacks a known reason. The sample records approximately 83,000 clones, over 75% of which are singletons. 3.5% to 6% of the sample is taken by the ten largest. The CDR1 and CDR2 encoded by the germline V gene (reference sequence) are LNHNV and YYDKDF. The CDR3 contains 14 residues, cysteine and phenylalanine counted. The DNA shown is the 42-base CDR3, in frame from base 1. Trimming takes 0 bases from V and 4 bases from J, and the germline ends sit 9 bases apart. Paper-wide results and their limitations: After ivuxolimab, expanded clones were on average more numerous among CD8+ T cells than among CD4+ T cells. At doses of 0.1 to 3.0 mg/kg, clonal expansion of both CD4+ and CD8+ blood T cells was observed from baseline to week 6. In the 0.1-3.0 mg/kg groups, partial responders were among the patients with the lowest normalized peripheral clonal expansion, particularly in CD8+ T cells. Low levels of normalized T-cell clonal expansion were also shown by some nonresponding patients. The antigen specificity of the clonally expanded peripheral T cells was not determined.

Patients with autoimmune disease history or receiving systemic immunosuppression were excluded from the trial. Peripheral blood for TCR sequencing was drawn from every dose cohort at baseline, at cycle 4 day 1 and at cycle 7 day 1. The samples were drawn from a first-in-human, open-label, multicenter phase I dose-escalation trial of ivuxolimab. The trial enrolled adults with locally advanced or metastatic head and neck squamous cell, hepatocellular, melanoma or renal cell carcinoma. CD4+ and CD8+ T cells were sorted separately from peripheral blood before TCR sequencing. With regard to this clone: There is no known antigen for this receptor. Nothing much larger sits one base from this clone, and base qualities are not available.

This sample comprised CD4+ or CD8+ T cells sorted from blood, obtained in a trial of the OX40 agonist ivuxolimab. This receptor was taken from an adult with an advanced solid tumor such as melanoma, head and neck, liver or kidney cancer. The chain is assembled from TRBV15 and TRBJ2-5; the D gene is tentatively TRBD1 or TRBD2, each matching 5 bases. The DNA sequence is TGTGCCACCAGCAGAGATGCAGGGACAGAGACCCAGTACTTC. This gives the protein CATSRDAGTETQYF.